These 21 T cell receptor beta chains came from one sample sequenced in a study of cytomegalovirus exposure and HLA in healthy donors. Primers: 60 Vbeta forward and 13 Jbeta reverse. The data were produced by immunoSEQ multiplex PCR, yet TCRdb's version contains in-frame clones alone and is incomplete. The sample shows about 190,000 clones, around 83% of them seen only once. What was sequenced was PBMCs. The receptors come from a man aged 50-59 years in good health and CMV-seronegative.

This clone was recorded once. The genes are TRBV11-2 and TRBJ2-3; 8 positions agree with TRBD2. V lost 5 bases to trimming and J lost 3 bases; unmatched junction nucleotides: 10. CDR3 length equals 16 residues. The germline gives CDR1 SGHAT, CDR2 FQNNGV. The CDR3: CASSRIPGRGTDTQYF. Written as DNA, the CDR3 is TGTGCCAGCAGCCGAATCCCCGGGAGGGGGACAGATACGCAGTATTTT. The full variable domain, completed using reference TRBV11-2 and TRBJ2-3, is EAGVAQSPRYKIIEKRQSVAFWCNPISGHATLYWYQQILGQGPKLLIQFQNNGVVDDSQLPKDRFSAERLKGVDSTLKIQPAKLEDSAVYLCASSRIPGRGTDTQYFGPGTRLTVL.

The gene calls are TRBV6-1 and TRBJ2-4; D uncertain. Deletions cut 2 bases from V and 8 bases from J, with 10 bases between. The CDR3 loop spans 13 amino acids. Germline V gene sequence: CDR1 MNHNS, CDR2 SASEGT. CDR3 coding DNA: TGTGCCAGCAGTGAACCCGGTGATCACATTCAGTACTTC. It codes for CASSEPGDHIQYF.

V and J are TRBV6-5 and TRBJ2-7; D possibly corresponds to TRBD2 (5 bases). CDR1 and CDR2 from the germline V gene are MNHEY and SVGAGI. CDR3 length equals 15 residues. V was pared by 0 bases and J by 2 bases, with 11 bases between. For the CDR3, the DNA is TGTGCCAGCAGTTACTCTTGGGAGAGGACCTACGAGCAGTACTTC. Amino acids: CASSYSWERTYEQYF.

V gene TRBV4-1 combines with J gene TRBJ2-7, with D perhaps matching TRBD1 (6 bases). Germline assignment: CDR1 MGHRA and CDR2 YSYEKL. The length of the CDR3 is 17 residues. With 5 bases removed from V and 0 bases from J, the gap between germline ends came to 20 bases. This chain's CDR3 is CASSSRIEQGNSYEQYF. The DNA of the CDR3 is TGCGCCAGCAGCTCCCGAATTGAACAGGGAAACTCCTACGAGCAGTACTTC.

J is TRBJ2-3 and V is TRBV2; 8 bases align to TRBD2. With V trimmed by 11 bases and J by 1 base, 11 bases remained unmatched. Germline V lookup: CDR1 SNHLY, CDR2 FYNNEI. This CDR3 comprises 15 residues. Here the CDR3 DNA reads TGTGCCGTTTCCGGGCGAGCGGGGGGCACAGATACGCAGTATTTT. It translates to CAVSGRAGGTDTQYF.

Points on this clone: An end of the junction differs from the germline gene, which may be a read error. V and J are TRBV7-9 and TRBJ1-5, with TRBD1 identical over 7 bases. The CDR3 is made up of 18 amino acids. Looked up from germline, CDR1 is SEHNR and CDR2 is FQNEAQ (reference sequence). The CDR3 loop is CSSSLWLGGGYNNQPQHF. CDR3 coding DNA: TGTTCCAGCAGCTTGTGGCTAGGGGGCGGTTATAACAATCAGCCCCAGCATTTT.

The genes are TRBV5-4 and TRBJ2-5, with a possible D match to TRBD1 (5 bases). Matching the DNA end better, TRBJ2-7 makes the J call doubtful. CDR1 and CDR2 (germline): SGHNT, YYREEE (reference sequence). The CDR3 sequence is 14 residues long. CDR3 DNA: TGTGCCAGCAGCCTTAGGGCCAAGGGGTACGAGCAGTACTTC. Amino acids: CASSLRAKGYEQYF.

The rearrangement uses TRBV18 and TRBJ1-1; the match to TRBD1 covers 12 bases. The V segment lost 5 bases and the J segment 4 bases; nucleotides outside the gene matches: 8. Per germline, CDR1 KGHSH and CDR2 LQKENI. CDR3 size: 16 residues. CDR3 sequence: CASSRDRGLGGTEAFF. CDR3 DNA sequence: TGTGCCAGCTCAAGGGACAGGGGGCTTGGTGGCACTGAAGCTTTCTTT. The whole variable domain, remainder taken from reference TRBV18 and TRBJ1-1, is NAGVMQNPRHLVRRRGQEARLRCSPMKGHSHVYWYRQLPEEGLKFMVYLQKENIIDESGMPKERFSAEFPKEGPSILRIQQVVRGDSAAYFCASSRDRGLGGTEAFFGQGTRLTVV.

The chain is built from TRBV6-5 and TRBJ1-5, with TRBD1 matching 9 bases. Per germline, CDR1 MNHEY and CDR2 SVGAGI. The CDR3 is made up of 15 amino acids. The ends lost 6 bases at V and 4 bases at J; junction bases unmatched: 7. The CDR3, as DNA: TGTGCCAGCAGATCGGCCGGGACAGGGAATCAGCCCCAGCATTTT. Encoded protein: CASRSAGTGNQPQHF.

This chain joins TRBV30 and TRBJ1-2; D is unresolved. Germline-derived CDR1 and CDR2 are GTSNPN and SVGIG (reference sequence). V was pared by 0 bases and J by 2 bases, with 22 bases between. The CDR3 totals 18 residues. The CDR3 is CAWSVPSRGWGSNYGYTF. The CDR3 DNA reads TGTGCCTGGAGTGTCCCCTCTCGGGGTTGGGGAAGCAACTATGGCTACACCTTC.

The V and J genes are TRBV5-1 and TRBJ2-4, with TRBD1 matching over 7 bases. J gave up 0 bases and V 4 bases, and 7 bases lay outside the gene matches. Germline values: CDR1 SGHRS, CDR2 YFSETQ. The CDR3 sequence is 16 residues long. The CDR3 spells CASSPARGLAKNIQYF. The CDR3 bases are TGCGCCAGCAGCCCCGCTAGGGGGCTAGCCAAAAACATTCAGTACTTC.

The CDR3: CASSVATQLAGAYNEQFF. The CDR3 nucleotides are TGTGCCAGCAGCGTAGCTACCCAACTAGCGGGGGCCTACAATGAGCAGTTCTTC. This rearrangement joins TRBV9 to TRBJ2-1; 11 positions match TRBD2. V dropped 0 bases and J dropped 2; count of bases not matched to a gene: 7. Germline V CDR1 and CDR2: SGDLS, YYNGEE. This CDR3 contains 18 residues.

In DNA, the CDR3 is TGTGCCAGCAGCTCCGGACTAGCCCCAGATACGCAGTATTTT. Protein: CASSSGLAPDTQYF. This sequence joins TRBV7-3 and TRBJ2-3; 8 positions agree with TRBD2. The V and J ends lost 4 bases and 4 bases, in that order; junction bases with no gene match: 4. The CDR3 runs 14 residues. Germline CDR1 reads SGHTA; CDR2 reads FQGTGA.

This clone was seen a single time. The chain carries TRBV6-6 and TRBJ2-5; 10 nucleotides agree with TRBD2. The J segment lost 4 bases and the V segment lost 6 bases, leaving 8 bases of the junction unmatched. Per the germline V gene, CDR1 is MNHNY and CDR2 is SVGAGI (reference sequence). The CDR3 covers 15 residues. The CDR3 DNA sequence: TGTGCCAGCAGCCTCCTAGCGGGAGCGTCAGAGACCCAGTACTTC. This codes for CASSLLAGASETQYF.

The J gene is TRBJ2-3, the V gene TRBV11-2; TRBD2 might be the D (6 bases). From germline, CDR1 is SGHAT and CDR2 FQNNGV. The ends were cut back, 5 bases at V and 4 bases at J, with 13 bases in the middle. The CDR3 runs 14 residues. CDR3 in DNA: TGTGCCAGCAGCCTAGGACTATCCCCAGATACGCAGTATTTT. Its protein is CASSLGLSPDTQYF.

The chain has TRBV4-2 and TRBJ2-1; 12 nucleotides agree with TRBD2. The germline V gene has CDR1 LGHNA and CDR2 YNFKEQ. The CDR3 runs to 17 residues. J gave up 1 base and V 3 bases, and 4 bases lay outside the gene matches. The CDR3 region has the DNA TGTGCCAGCAGCCATAGACTAGCGGGAGATTCCTACAATGAGCAGTTCTTC. This gives the protein CASSHRLAGDSYNEQFF.

This chain connects TRBV4-1 to TRBJ2-6, with a possible D match to TRBD1 (5 bases). V lost 3 bases and J lost 3, with 12 bases in between. Germline CDR1 reads MGHRA; CDR2 reads YSYEKL. The CDR3 spans 16 residues. The chain's CDR3 is CASSHHSGIGANVLTF. CDR3 in DNA: TGCGCCAGCAGCCACCACTCAGGGATTGGGGCCAACGTCCTGACTTTC.

This chain uses TRBV30 with TRBJ2-6; tentatively, D is TRBD1 (5 bases). CDR3 length equals 13 residues. In germline, CDR1 is GTSNPN, CDR2 SVGIG (reference sequence). V lost 8 bases, J lost 0 bases, and 8 bases lay in between. The CDR3 protein is CAQTASGANVLTF. The DNA of the CDR3 is TGTGCCCAGACAGCCTCTGGGGCCAACGTCCTGACTTTC.

This clone was detected only a few times. The rearrangement uses TRBV6-6 and TRBJ2-7; 9 positions agree with TRBD1. Trimming at V came to 8 bases and at J to 5 bases, leaving 10 bases not matched to a gene. This CDR3 spans 14 amino acids. Germline V gives CDR1 MNHNY, CDR2 SVGAGI (reference sequence). Written as DNA, the CDR3 is TGTGCCAGCGTTGAATCCGGGACAGGGCACGAGCAGTACTTC. Protein: CASVESGTGHEQYF.

The chain uses TRBV6-1 and TRBJ1-1; no definite D call. Trimming shortened V by 7 bases and J by 5 bases, and 8 bases separated the two germline ends. CDR1 is MNHNS, CDR2 SASEGT, per germline. The CDR3 runs 11 residues. CDR3 coding DNA: TGTGCCAGCATCTTCTCGACTGAAGCTTTCTTT. This translates into CASIFSTEAFF.

The chain carries TRBV10-3 and TRBJ1-2; 11 bases align to TRBD1. J gave up 6 bases and V 1 base, and 4 bases lay outside the gene matches. This CDR3 contains 15 residues. Germline V CDR1 and CDR2: ENHRY, SYGVKD. CDR3 sequence reads: CAISEFPGQGDGYTF. CDR3 bases: TGTGCCATCAGTGAGTTTCCGGGACAGGGGGATGGCTACACCTTC.